This T cell receptor (beta chain) came from a study of blood T cells in healthy people across ages. Ten or more counts support this clonotype. Its antigen is not identified. Study conclusions and caveats: Aged donors had fewer naive CD4+ cells and lower diversity than long-lived donors. Per million T cells, TCR beta diversity dropped about linearly as age rose. Nothing was known about donor CMV status, and this possibly confounded expanded clonotype changes.

Isolating PBMCs gave at least 6 million of these cells per sample. A J-beta primer mix and a sample-barcoded 5' primer were used in a second PCR of about 7 to 12 cycles. TCRdb used MiXCR to reprocess the 5' RACE reads, holding one entry per CDR3 protein. The table lists roughly 1,500,000 distinct CDR3 sequences, almost 35% of them singletons. The germline CDR1 and CDR2 sequences are MGHRA and YSYEKL. V was clipped by 4 bases and J by 9 bases; unmatched bases: 5. The CDR3 spans 14 residues. The sequence derives from a young woman in good health. The sample was blood. The chain has TRBV4-1 and TRBJ2-1, with 11 bases matching TRBD2. The CDR3: CASSLAGGRGEQFF. The CDR3 coding sequence is TGCGCCAGCAGCCTAGCGGGGGGGCGTGGTGAGCAGTTCTTC.